This T cell receptor beta chain is from a study of shared clonotypes between healthy human individuals. V lost 0 bases, J lost 0 bases, and 3 bases lay in between. The CDR3 runs 15 residues. Germline V gives CDR1 MNHEY, CDR2 SVGAGI. Generated by immunoSEQ multiplex PCR, the TCRdb table keeps only in-frame clones and is missing some. The table has roughly 76,000 clones, roughly three fifths seen once; the top ten hold 51%. Every contributor of samples was a Caucasian grown-up residing in Nashville, Tennessee. CD8 memory cells included CD45RO+ cells plus CCR7-negative CD45RA+ TemRA cells. Sequences were obtained from memory CD8+ T cells sorted from blood. Subset here: CD45RO+ cells pooled with CCR7-negative TemRA cells. The chain couples TRBV6-5 to TRBJ2-6, with no clear D. This receptor was obtained from a man aged 25 to 40 in good health. The CDR3 DNA reads as TGTGCCAGCAGTTACTCACTCTCTGGGGCCAACGTCCTGACTTTC. It is translated as CASSYSLSGANVLTF.